Shown below are 7 T cell receptor beta chains from a single sample sequenced in a study of blood T cells in healthy people across ages. A second PCR, run for roughly 7 to 11 cycles, used a sample-barcoded 5' primer plus a J-beta primer mix. TCRdb used MiXCR to reprocess the 5' RACE reads, holding one entry per CDR3 protein. The data contain about 570,000 distinct CDR3 sequences, 27% of them singletons. The sample was blood. The receptors come from a woman in her seventies in good health.

V and J are TRBV3-1 and TRBJ1-2, with 10 bases matching TRBD1. With V trimmed by 1 base and J by 8 bases, 10 bases remained unmatched. The germline V gene has CDR1 LGHDT and CDR2 YNNKEL (reference sequence). This CDR3 spans 16 amino acids. In DNA form, the CDR3 reads TGTGCCAGCAGCCAAGGACTCGACAGGGGGCTGGGGGGCTACACCTTC. Amino acids: CASSQGLDRGLGGYTF.

This chain joins TRBV20-1 and TRBJ1-6, with TRBD1 as a possible D gene (5 bases). Trimming shortened V by 2 bases and J by 7 bases, and 15 bases separated the two germline ends. The germline V gene has CDR1 DFQATT and CDR2 SNEGSKA (reference sequence). The CDR3 extends over 15 amino acids. The CDR3: CSARLAIGGNSPLHF. The DNA for the CDR3 is TGCAGTGCTAGATTGGCCATCGGGGGGAATTCACCCCTCCACTTT.

This chain joins TRBV29-1 and TRBJ1-2; no clear D. V lost 2 bases, J lost 6 bases, and 7 bases lay in between. Germline V gene sequence: CDR1 SQVTM, CDR2 ANQGSEA. The CDR3 sequence is 11 residues long. CDR3 loop: CSVERLHGYTF. The DNA of the CDR3 is TGCAGCGTTGAACGGCTCCATGGCTACACCTTC.

This sequence joins TRBV7-8 and TRBJ1-1, with D uncertain. In germline, CDR1 is SGHVS, CDR2 FQNEAQ. Between the trimmed V and J ends, which lost 1 base and 1 base, there was a span of 7 bases. The CDR3 length is 14 residues. The CDR3, as DNA: TGTGCCAGCAGCTTAGTCGAGGGGAACACTGAAGCTTTCTTT. Protein product: CASSLVEGNTEAFF.

In this sample, this clonotype turned up a few times. V usage is TRBV6-2 or TRBV6-3 and J usage is TRBJ2-7, with 8 bases identical to TRBD1. The CDR3 covers 14 residues. J lost 4 bases, V lost 5 bases, and 7 bases had no gene match. Germline V gives CDR1 MNHEY, CDR2 SVGEGT. The CDR3 DNA follows: TGTGCCAGCAGTCACGGACAGGGTCGGTACGAGCAGTACTTC. Translated, it gives CASSHGQGRYEQYF.

This clonotype was found a few times. The chain employs TRBV20-1 and TRBJ2-1; the match to TRBD2 covers 10 bases. Germline lookup yields CDR1 DFQATT and CDR2 SNEGSKA (reference sequence). The CDR3 is made up of 15 amino acids. V lost 5 bases and J lost 5; bases outside the gene matches: 9. The CDR3 DNA sequence: TGCAGTGCTTCCCCCTTAGCGGGGGGAAACAATGAGCAGTTCTTC. Translating gives CSASPLAGGNNEQFF.

The V gene is TRBV5-1, the J gene TRBJ1-1, with D perhaps TRBD1 (5 bases). The CDR3 is 13 residues long. Germline assignment: CDR1 SGHRS and CDR2 YFSETQ. Trimming stripped 0 bases from V and 10 bases from J, with 13 bases between. The CDR3 DNA reads as TGCGCCAGCAGCTTGGGGGTCTCGGGGGGAGCTTTCTTT. Residues: CASSLGVSGGAFF.